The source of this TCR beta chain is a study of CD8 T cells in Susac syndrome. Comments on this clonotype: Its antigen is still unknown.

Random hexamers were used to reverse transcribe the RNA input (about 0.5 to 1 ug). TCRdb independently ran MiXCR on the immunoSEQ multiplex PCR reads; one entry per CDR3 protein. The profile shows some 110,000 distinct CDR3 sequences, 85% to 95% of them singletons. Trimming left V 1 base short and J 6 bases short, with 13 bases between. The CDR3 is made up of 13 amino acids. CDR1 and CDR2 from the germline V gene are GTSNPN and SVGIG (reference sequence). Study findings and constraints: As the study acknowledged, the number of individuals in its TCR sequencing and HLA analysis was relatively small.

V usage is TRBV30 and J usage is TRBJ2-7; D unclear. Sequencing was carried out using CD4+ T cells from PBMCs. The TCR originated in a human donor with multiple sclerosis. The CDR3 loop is CAWSGTLTTEQYF. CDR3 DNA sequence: TGTGCCTGGAGTGGGACCCTCACTACCGAGCAGTACTTC. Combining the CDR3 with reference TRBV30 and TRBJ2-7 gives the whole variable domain SQTIHQWPATLVQPVGSPLSLECTVEGTSNPNLYWYRQAAGRGLQLLFYSVGIGQISSEVPQNLSASRPQDRQFILSSKKLLLSDSGFYLCAWSGTLTTEQYFGPGTRLTVT.